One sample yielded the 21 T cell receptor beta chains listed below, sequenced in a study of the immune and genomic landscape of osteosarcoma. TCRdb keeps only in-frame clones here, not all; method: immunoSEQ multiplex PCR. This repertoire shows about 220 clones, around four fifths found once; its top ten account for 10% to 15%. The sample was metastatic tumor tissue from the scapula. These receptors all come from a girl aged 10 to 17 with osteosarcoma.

The CDR3 sequence: CASSELRYSNQPQHF. The CDR3 DNA reads as TGTGCCAGCAGTGAACTTCGGTATAGCAATCAGCCCCAGCATTTT. The V and J genes are TRBV6-1 and TRBJ1-5, with unresolved D. Trimming took 2 bases from V and 0 from J, leaving 8 bases between them. Germline V gene lookup returns CDR1 MNHNS and CDR2 SASEGT. This CDR3 is built from 15 residues.

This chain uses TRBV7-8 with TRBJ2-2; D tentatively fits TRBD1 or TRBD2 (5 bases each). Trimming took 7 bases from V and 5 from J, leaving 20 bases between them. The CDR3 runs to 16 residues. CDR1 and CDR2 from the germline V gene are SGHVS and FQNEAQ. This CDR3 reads CASKDRDALATGELFF. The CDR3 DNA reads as TGTGCCAGCAAGGACCGGGACGCATTAGCTACCGGGGAGCTGTTTTTT.

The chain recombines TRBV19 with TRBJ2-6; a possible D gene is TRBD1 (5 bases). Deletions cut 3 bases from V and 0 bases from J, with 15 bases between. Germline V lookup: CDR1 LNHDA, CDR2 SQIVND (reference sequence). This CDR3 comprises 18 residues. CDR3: CASSIPGRATSGANVLTF. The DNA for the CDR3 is TGTGCCAGTAGTATCCCCGGCAGGGCAACCTCTGGGGCCAACGTCCTGACTTTC.

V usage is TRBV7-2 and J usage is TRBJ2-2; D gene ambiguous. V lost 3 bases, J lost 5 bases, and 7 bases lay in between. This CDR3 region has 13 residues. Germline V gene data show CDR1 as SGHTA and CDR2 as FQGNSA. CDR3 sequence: CASSFYSTGELFF. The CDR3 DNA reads TGTGCCAGCAGCTTCTACTCGACCGGGGAGCTGTTTTTT.

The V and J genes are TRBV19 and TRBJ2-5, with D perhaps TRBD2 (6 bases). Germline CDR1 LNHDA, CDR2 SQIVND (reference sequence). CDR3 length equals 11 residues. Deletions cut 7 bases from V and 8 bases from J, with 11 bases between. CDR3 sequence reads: CASMRDGTQYF. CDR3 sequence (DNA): TGTGCCAGTATGCGGGACGGAACCCAGTACTTC.

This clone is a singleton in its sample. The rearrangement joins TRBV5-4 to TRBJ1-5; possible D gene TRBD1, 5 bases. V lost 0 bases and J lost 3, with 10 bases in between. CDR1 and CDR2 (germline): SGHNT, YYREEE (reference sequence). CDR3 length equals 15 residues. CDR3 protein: CASSLGQGDNQPQHF. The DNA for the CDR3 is TGTGCCAGCAGCTTGGGTCAGGGCGACAATCAGCCCCAGCATTTT.

Here the CDR3 reads CASSSMAGGPGTQYF. In DNA, the CDR3 is TGTGCCAGCAGTTCTATGGCGGGAGGGCCGGGTACGCAGTATTTT. J is TRBJ2-3 and V is TRBV27; 9 nucleotides agree with TRBD2. This CDR3 region has 15 residues. Germline CDR1 is MNHEY and CDR2 is SMNVEV (reference sequence). Trimming at V came to 4 bases and at J to 8 bases, leaving 10 bases not matched to a gene.

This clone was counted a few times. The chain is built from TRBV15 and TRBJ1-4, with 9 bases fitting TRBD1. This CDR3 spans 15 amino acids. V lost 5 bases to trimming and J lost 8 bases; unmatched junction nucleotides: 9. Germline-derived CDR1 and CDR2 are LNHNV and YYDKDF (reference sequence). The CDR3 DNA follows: TGTGCCACCAGCGCTCGTACAGGGGGCCGGGAAAAACTGTTTTTT. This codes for CATSARTGGREKLFF.

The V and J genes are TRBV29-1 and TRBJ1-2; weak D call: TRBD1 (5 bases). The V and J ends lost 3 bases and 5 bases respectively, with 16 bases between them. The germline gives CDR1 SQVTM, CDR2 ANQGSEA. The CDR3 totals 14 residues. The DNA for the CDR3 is TGCAGCGTTGAGTCCGGGACTAGTCGGTATGGCTACACCTTC. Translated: CSVESGTSRYGYTF.

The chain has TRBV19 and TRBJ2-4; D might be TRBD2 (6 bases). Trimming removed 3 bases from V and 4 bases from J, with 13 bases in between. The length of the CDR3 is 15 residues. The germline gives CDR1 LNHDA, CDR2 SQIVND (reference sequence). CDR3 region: CASSMGGMLKNIQYF. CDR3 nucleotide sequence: TGTGCCAGTAGTATGGGCGGGATGCTTAAAAACATTCAGTACTTC.

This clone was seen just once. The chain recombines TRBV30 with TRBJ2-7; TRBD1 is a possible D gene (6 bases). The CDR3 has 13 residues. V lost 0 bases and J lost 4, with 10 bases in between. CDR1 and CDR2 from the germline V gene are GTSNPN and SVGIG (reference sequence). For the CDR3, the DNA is TGTGCCTGGAGTGTAATGGACAGTTACGAGCAGTACTTC. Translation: CAWSVMDSYEQYF.

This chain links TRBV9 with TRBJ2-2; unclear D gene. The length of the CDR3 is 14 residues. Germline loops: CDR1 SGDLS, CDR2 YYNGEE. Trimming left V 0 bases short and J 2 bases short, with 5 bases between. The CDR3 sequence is CASSVDRNTGELFF. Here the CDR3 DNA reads TGTGCCAGCAGCGTAGACAGAAACACCGGGGAGCTGTTTTTT.

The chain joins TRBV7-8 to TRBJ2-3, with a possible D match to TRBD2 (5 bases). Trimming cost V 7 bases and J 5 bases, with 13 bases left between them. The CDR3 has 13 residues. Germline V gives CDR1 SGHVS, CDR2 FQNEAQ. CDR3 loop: CASKSGWGDTQYF. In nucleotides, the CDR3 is TGTGCCAGCAAGAGCGGATGGGGAGATACGCAGTATTTT.

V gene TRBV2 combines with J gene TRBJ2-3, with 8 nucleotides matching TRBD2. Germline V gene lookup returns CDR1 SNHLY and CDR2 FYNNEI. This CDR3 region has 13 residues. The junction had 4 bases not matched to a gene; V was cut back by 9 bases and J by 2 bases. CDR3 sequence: CASTSGYTDTQYF. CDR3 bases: TGTGCCAGTACTAGCGGATACACAGATACGCAGTATTTT.

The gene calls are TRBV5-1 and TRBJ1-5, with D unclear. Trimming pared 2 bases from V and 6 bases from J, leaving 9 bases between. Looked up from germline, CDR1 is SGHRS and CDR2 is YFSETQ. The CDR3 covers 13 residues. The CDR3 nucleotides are TGCGCCAGCAGCTTTGGTCGGGGTCAGCCCCAGCATTTT. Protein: CASSFGRGQPQHF.

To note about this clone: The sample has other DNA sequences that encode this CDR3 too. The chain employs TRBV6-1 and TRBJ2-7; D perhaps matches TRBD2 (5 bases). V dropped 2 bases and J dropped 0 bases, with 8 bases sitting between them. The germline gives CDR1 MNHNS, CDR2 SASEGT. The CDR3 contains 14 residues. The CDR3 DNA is TGTGCCAGCAGTGAACGAGGGAGCTCCTACGAGCAGTACTTC. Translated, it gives CASSERGSSYEQYF.

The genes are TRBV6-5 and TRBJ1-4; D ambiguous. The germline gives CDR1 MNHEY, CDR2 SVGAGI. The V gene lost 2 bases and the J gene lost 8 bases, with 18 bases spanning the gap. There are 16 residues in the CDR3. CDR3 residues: CASSYRESLPGEKLFF. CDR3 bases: TGTGCCAGCAGTTACCGAGAGTCTCTACCCGGGGAAAAACTGTTTTTT.

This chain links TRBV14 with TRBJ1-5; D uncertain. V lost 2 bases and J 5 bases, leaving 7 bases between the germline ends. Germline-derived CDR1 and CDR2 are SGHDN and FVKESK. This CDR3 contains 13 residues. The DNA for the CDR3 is TGTGCCAGCAGCCAAAGTGAAGATCAGCCCCAGCATTTT. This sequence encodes CASSQSEDQPQHF.

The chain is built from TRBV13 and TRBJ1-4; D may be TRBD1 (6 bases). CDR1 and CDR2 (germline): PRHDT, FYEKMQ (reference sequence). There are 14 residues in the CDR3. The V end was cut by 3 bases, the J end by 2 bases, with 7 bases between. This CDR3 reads CASSLGATNEKLFF. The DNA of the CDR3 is TGTGCCAGCAGCTTGGGGGCGACTAATGAAAAACTGTTTTTT.

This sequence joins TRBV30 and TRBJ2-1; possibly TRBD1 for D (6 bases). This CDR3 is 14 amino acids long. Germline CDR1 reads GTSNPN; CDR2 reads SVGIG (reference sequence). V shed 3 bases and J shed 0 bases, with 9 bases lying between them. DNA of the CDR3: TGTGCCTGGAGCGCAGGGGACTCCTACAATGAGCAGTTCTTC. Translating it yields CAWSAGDSYNEQFF.

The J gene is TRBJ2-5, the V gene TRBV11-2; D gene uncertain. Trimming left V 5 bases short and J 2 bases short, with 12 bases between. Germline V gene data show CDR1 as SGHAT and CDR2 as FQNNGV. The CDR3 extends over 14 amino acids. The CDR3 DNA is TGTGCCAGCAGCATCATGACTCTGCAAGAGACCCAGTACTTC. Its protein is CASSIMTLQETQYF.